This TCR beta chain was sequenced during a study of cytomegalovirus exposure and HLA in healthy donors. Study context: Earlier results showed some 120 million unique TCR beta sequences derived from approximately 180 million T cells. Study findings and constraints: Cytomegalovirus-associated status was assigned to 150 or so TCR beta chains. Among TCR beta chains of equal frequency, HLA-associated ones were more clonally expanded in a later analysis.

This clone was recorded once. What it recognizes is unknown. The study ran its PCR with 60 Vbeta and 13 Jbeta primers. TCRdb keeps only in-frame clones here, not all; method: immunoSEQ multiplex PCR. The table records about 170,000 clones, 73% of them present only once. The sequencing input was PBMCs. This clonotype originated in a woman younger than 35 in good health and CMV-seropositive.

The CDR3 sequence: CASSQAATGQETQYF. DNA for the CDR3: TGCGCCAGCAGCCAAGCCGCGACAGGCCAAGAGACCCAGTACTTC. V gene TRBV4-1 combines with J gene TRBJ2-5; D may be TRBD1 (6 bases). Germline V gene sequence: CDR1 MGHRA, CDR2 YSYEKL. This CDR3 region has 15 residues. Trimming left V 1 base short and J 1 base short, with 10 bases between.